Shown below are 11 T cell receptor beta chains from a single sample sequenced in a study of blood T cell repertoires in COVID-19. TCRdb's table, derived via immunoSEQ multiplex PCR, lists solely in-frame clones and lacks some. The table has fewer than 90,000 clones, around four fifths seen once; the top ten hold 36%. The sample comprised peripheral blood. These TCRs come from a man aged 65 to 85 with acute or convalescent COVID-19.

The rearrangement uses TRBV19 and TRBJ1-6, with a tentative D call TRBD1 (6 bases). The V gene's germline CDR1 is LNHDA and CDR2 SQIVND (reference sequence). The V end lost 1 base, the J end lost 8 bases, and 12 bases lay between the germline ends. This CDR3 is 15 amino acids long. The CDR3 DNA is TGTGCCAGTAGTATAGGTGCAGGGGTGGATTCACCCCTCCACTTT. Protein product: CASSIGAGVDSPLHF.

The rearrangement joins TRBV6-2 or TRBV6-3 to TRBJ2-5; 16 nucleotides agree with TRBD2. CDR1 is MNHEY, CDR2 SVGEGT, per germline. The CDR3 is 19 amino acids. Trimming cost V 2 bases and J 4 bases; bases outside gene matches: 10. In DNA form, the CDR3 reads TGTGCCAGCAGTTACACCGCCGGGACTAGCGGGGGGGCGGGAGAGACCCAGTACTTC. This gives the protein CASSYTAGTSGGAGETQYF.

A few counts support this clone. The chain links TRBV24-1 to TRBJ2-2; weak D call: TRBD1 (6 bases). CDR1 is KGHDR and CDR2 is SFDVKD in the germline V gene. The germline V and J ends were trimmed by 7 bases and 6 bases, with 11 bases remaining between them. The CDR3 runs 13 residues. CDR3 DNA: TGTGCCACCAGGACCACAGGGCCCGGGGAGCTGTTTTTT. Protein product: CATRTTGPGELFF.

The chain uses TRBV10-2 and TRBJ2-1, with TRBD2 matching over 8 bases. Germline loops: CDR1 WSHSY, CDR2 SAAADI. The CDR3 is 16 residues long. V lost 3 bases to trimming and J lost 8 bases; unmatched junction nucleotides: 12. In nucleotides, the CDR3 is TGCGCCAGCAGTGACTACCCGGGACTAGGCTCCCATGAGCAGTTCTTC. Translation gives CASSDYPGLGSHEQFF.

J is TRBJ2-5 and V is TRBV7-3; D remains unclear. V lost 2 bases and J 5 bases, leaving 15 bases between the germline ends. The CDR3 totals 15 residues. Germline V gives CDR1 SGHTA, CDR2 FQGTGA. This CDR3 is CASSLSPAPGETQYF. In DNA form, the CDR3 reads TGTGCCAGCAGCTTATCCCCAGCCCCCGGGGAGACCCAGTACTTC.

J is TRBJ2-1 and V is TRBV7-3; TRBD2 matches 13 bases. V lost 1 base, J lost 5 bases, and 8 bases stayed unmatched. Germline assignment: CDR1 SGHTA and CDR2 FQGTGA. CDR3 size: 18 residues. The CDR3 sequence is CASSLKPAGTSGDNEQFF. The DNA for the CDR3 is TGTGCCAGCAGCTTAAAGCCCGCAGGGACTAGCGGGGACAATGAGCAGTTCTTC. Supplemented by reference TRBV7-3 and TRBJ2-1, the full variable domain reads GAGVSQTPSNKVTEKGKYVELRCDPISGHTALYWYRQSLGQGPEFLIYFQGTGAADDSGLPNDRFFAVRPEGSVSTLKIQRTERGDSAVYLCASSLKPAGTSGDNEQFFGPGTRLTVL.

The V call is TRBV6-2 or TRBV6-3, the J call TRBJ2-7; 8 nucleotides match TRBD2. This CDR3 is built from 14 residues. The V segment lost 0 bases and the J segment 2 bases; nucleotides outside the gene matches: 0. The V gene's germline CDR1 is MNHEY and CDR2 SVGEGT. The CDR3 coding sequence is TGTGCCAGCAGTTACTCTAGCGGGGCCTACGAGCAGTACTTC. Translating it yields CASSYSSGAYEQYF.

The genes are TRBV7-3 and TRBJ1-2; 7 bases map to TRBD1. This CDR3 is 15 amino acids long. V shed 5 bases and J 3 bases; nucleotides not matched to a gene: 9. Germline lookup yields CDR1 SGHTA and CDR2 FQGTGA. The CDR3 is CASSPHDRVDYGYTF. CDR3 coding DNA: TGTGCCAGCAGCCCACACGACAGGGTGGACTATGGCTACACCTTC.

This clone came up a few times. Here the CDR3 DNA reads TGTGCCAGCAGAGGGGACAGTAAAGAGACCCAGTACTTC. Translating it yields CASRGDSKETQYF. The chain is built from TRBV28 and TRBJ2-5; the match to TRBD1 covers 7 bases. The CDR3 loop spans 13 amino acids. In germline, CDR1 is MDHEN, CDR2 SYDVKM. The J segment lost 3 bases and the V segment lost 6 bases, leaving 4 bases of the junction unmatched.

This clone was found a few times. V usage is TRBV2 and J usage is TRBJ1-1, with 9 bases that match TRBD1. Germline V gene lookup returns CDR1 SNHLY and CDR2 FYNNEI. This CDR3 is 13 amino acids long. Trimming at V came to 10 bases and at J to 6 bases, leaving 9 bases not matched to a gene. In DNA form, the CDR3 reads TGTGCCATCCTCCGGGACAGGGTCGCTGAAGCTTTCTTT. This translates into CAILRDRVAEAFF.

This rearrangement joins TRBV7-2 to TRBJ1-1, with unresolved D. Germline CDR1 SGHTA, CDR2 FQGNSA. CDR3 length: 14 amino acids. Trimming shortened V by 4 bases and J by 1 base, and 10 bases separated the two germline ends. CDR3 coding DNA: TGTGCCAGCAGCTCCCACCGGGGGAACACTGAAGCTTTCTTT. Translated, it gives CASSSHRGNTEAFF.